These 8 T cell receptor beta chains were all obtained from the same sample, sequenced in a study of vaccination effects on CD4 cells after COVID-19. Using viral peptide pools, the ViraFEST assay grew out antigen-specific CD4+ T cells prior to sequencing. A roughly 10-day culture period preceded the isolation of CD4+ T cells. These TCRs are of unknown antigen specificity. Measured with immunoSEQ multiplex PCR; TCRdb has only the in-frame clones, and not every one. Of under 80,000 clones detected, roughly 80% appear once; the ten largest clones hold more than 1.5%. The sequences come from CD4+ T cells from PBMCs cultured with HCoV-229E spike peptides, collected before COVID-19 vaccination. The receptor source for this set is a human donor who received a COVID-19 vaccine.

The rearrangement uses TRBV19 and TRBJ1-1; D gene uncertain. Germline loops: CDR1 LNHDA, CDR2 SQIVND (reference sequence). V lost 3 bases, J lost 5 bases, and 10 bases lay in between. CDR3 length equals 13 residues. CDR3 sequence: CASSMVLRTEAFF. CDR3 nucleotides: TGTGCCAGTAGTATGGTTCTGAGAACTGAAGCTTTCTTT. Full variable domain (outside the CDR3, taken from reference TRBV19 and TRBJ1-1): DGGITQSPKYLFRKEGQNVTLSCEQNLNHDAMYWYRQDPGQGLRLIYYSQIVNDFQKGDIAEGYSVSREKKESFPLTVTSAQKNPTAFYLCASSMVLRTEAFFGQGTRLTVV.

The chain combines TRBV6-6 with TRBJ2-1; 7 bases map to TRBD2. With 2 bases clipped from V and 5 bases from J, the junction kept 9 bases outside the gene matches. The CDR3 consists of 16 residues. The V gene's germline CDR1 is MNHNY and CDR2 SVGAGI (reference sequence). CDR3 region: CASSYRGSREDNEQFF. DNA of the CDR3: TGTGCCAGCAGTTACAGGGGCTCCCGGGAGGACAATGAGCAGTTCTTC.

The rearrangement joins TRBV28 to TRBJ1-2; 9 nucleotides align to TRBD1. The CDR3 has 15 amino acids. Germline V gives CDR1 MDHEN, CDR2 SYDVKM. V shed 8 bases, J shed 6 bases, and the junction held 13 bases outside the gene matches. CDR3 coding DNA: TGTGCCAGCCTCACGAGTGGGACAGGGAACCATGGCTACACCTTC. Protein sequence: CASLTSGTGNHGYTF.

This chain connects TRBV5-1 to TRBJ2-3; possible D gene TRBD1, 8 bases. The V end was cut by 4 bases, the J end by 5 bases, with 23 bases between. Per germline, CDR1 SGHRS and CDR2 YFSETQ. This CDR3 spans 17 amino acids. CDR3 coding DNA: TGCGCCAGCAGCAGACAGGGGTTTGGGAGGGCTGAAGATACGCAGTATTTT. As protein: CASSRQGFGRAEDTQYF.

The rearrangement links TRBV6-5 to TRBJ2-7; D gene uncertain. The CDR3 extends over 12 amino acids. Germline V gene sequence: CDR1 MNHEY, CDR2 SVGAGI. Here the CDR3 reads CASTFGPYKQYV. CDR3 coding DNA: TGTGCCAGCACCTTTGGACCCTACAAGCAGTACGTC.

This clone has just a few counts. The chain recombines TRBV2 with TRBJ2-5; 13 positions agree with TRBD2. Germline V CDR1 and CDR2: SNHLY, FYNNEI. The CDR3 extends over 16 amino acids. The ends lost 6 bases at V and 5 bases at J; junction bases unmatched: 9. CDR3 coding DNA: TGTGCCAGCAGACTTACTAGCGGGGGGGCCGGGGAGACCCAGTACTTC. It translates to CASRLTSGGAGETQYF.

The J gene is TRBJ2-7, the V gene TRBV12-3 or TRBV12-4; no reliable D call. The length of the CDR3 is 12 residues. The V end lost 6 bases, the J end lost 6 bases, and 12 bases lay between the germline ends. In DNA form, the CDR3 reads TGTGCCAGCAGCCTTGGGGTGGGCGAGCAGTACGTC. Protein sequence: CASSLGVGEQYV.

This chain uses TRBV11-2 with TRBJ2-4; D gene unclear. This CDR3 is built from 14 residues. Trimming took off 8 bases at V and 1 base at J, with 12 bases between the two ends. CDR1 is SGHAT, CDR2 FQNNGV, per germline. The CDR3 reads CASGQNWAKNIQYF. In DNA form, the CDR3 reads TGTGCCAGCGGCCAAAACTGGGCCAAAAACATTCAGTACTTC.